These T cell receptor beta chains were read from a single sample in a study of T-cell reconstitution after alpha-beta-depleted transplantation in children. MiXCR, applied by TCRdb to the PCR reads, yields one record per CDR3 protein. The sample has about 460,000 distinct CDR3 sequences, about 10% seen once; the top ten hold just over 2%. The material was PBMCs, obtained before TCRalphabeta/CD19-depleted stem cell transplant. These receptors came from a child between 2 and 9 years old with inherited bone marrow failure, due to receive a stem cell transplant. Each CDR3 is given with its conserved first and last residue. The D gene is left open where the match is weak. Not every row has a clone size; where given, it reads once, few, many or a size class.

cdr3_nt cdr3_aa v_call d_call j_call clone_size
TGTGCCAGCAGCCGTAACAGAGACCTCAACGAGCAGTACTTC CASSRNRDLNEQYF TRBV4-2 . TRBJ2-7 few
TGCGCCAGCAGCCAGCTAGGGGCGCGGCAGTTCTTC CASSQLGARQFF TRBV4-3 . TRBJ2-1 many
TGCAGCGTGGCTCCGTTTTACCAAGAGACCCAGTACTTC CSVAPFYQETQYF TRBV29-1 . TRBJ2-5 many
TGTGCCAGCAGCCGACGACAGGTTCAAGAGACCCAGTACTTC CASSRRQVQETQYF TRBV7-9 . TRBJ2-5 many
TGTGCCAGTAGTCAGGGTTTCGGCAATCAGCCCCAGCATTTT CASSQGFGNQPQHF TRBV19 . TRBJ1-5 many
TGCAGCGTTCAGGCTAGCGGTCCCAATGAGCAGTTCTTC CSVQASGPNEQFF TRBV29-1 TRBD2 TRBJ2-1 many
TGTGCCAGCAGATCGACGGTAGCTGGGGCCAACGTCCTGACTTTC CASRSTVAGANVLTF TRBV12-3/TRBV12-4 . TRBJ2-6 many
TGTGCCAGCAGCTCCCTAAGGACTAGCGGGAGGGCCTCGCGTGAGCAGTTCTTC CASSSLRTSGRASREQFF TRBV11-2 TRBD2 TRBJ2-1 once
TGCAGTGCTAGAGATCTTTGGTCTCTTAACTCCTACGAGCAGTACTTC CSARDLWSLNSYEQYF TRBV20-1 . TRBJ2-7 many
TGTGCCAGCAGCCAAGATTTCGGGAAATACTACGAGCAGTACTTC CASSQDFGKYYEQYF TRBV3-1 . TRBJ2-7 few
TGTGCCAGCAGCTCGGGACCCTGGGGCACCGGGGAGCTGTTTTTT CASSSGPWGTGELFF TRBV5-5 . TRBJ2-2 many
TGTGCCAGCAGCTTTAGCGGGCTATCTGGGGATGAGCAGTTCTTC CASSFSGLSGDEQFF TRBV7-2 TRBD2 TRBJ2-1 many
TGTGCCAGCAGGCGATCAGGACTCACTGAAGCTTTCTTT CASRRSGLTEAFF TRBV12-3/TRBV12-4 . TRBJ1-1 few
TGCAGCGTTGAAGGGACAGGGGAGTACGAGCAGTACTTC CSVEGTGEYEQYF TRBV29-1 TRBD1 TRBJ2-7 many
TGTGCCAGCAGCTTAGCCATTCTGAGCAGCTCCTACAATGAGCAGTTCTTC CASSLAILSSSYNEQFF TRBV7-8 . TRBJ2-1 many
TGTGCCAGCGATACCCCGGCCACAACGAACACCGGGGAGCTGTTTTTT CASDTPATTNTGELFF TRBV7-9 . TRBJ2-2 many
TGTGCCAGCAGATTACCCCTAGCGGGAGGGCCCAACGAGCAGTTCTTC CASRLPLAGGPNEQFF TRBV6-5 TRBD2 TRBJ2-1 few
TGTGCCAGCAGCTTCGGATTGGGTTTT CASSFGLGF TRBV7-9 . TRBJ2-7 many
TGCGCCAGCGAACCGGGCGGACGGGTAGGAGAGCAGTACTTC CASEPGGRVGEQYF TRBV5-1 . TRBJ2-7 many
TGTGCCAGCAGCCAAGAGGGGTGGAATAATTCACCCCTCCACTTT CASSQEGWNNSPLHF TRBV3-1 . TRBJ1-6 few
TGCGCCAGCAGCCTCCAGGGGGCTATTCGATCCTACGAGCAGTACTTC CASSLQGAIRSYEQYF TRBV5-1 TRBD1 TRBJ2-7 many
TGTGCCAGCAGCTTCCCGTCGGGCAGGGACCGCTACGAGCAGTACTTC CASSFPSGRDRYEQYF TRBV5-6 . TRBJ2-7 many
TGTGCCAGCAGCATAAGACAGGGCACGGTGGTTTTCTTT CASSIRQGTVVFF TRBV7-2 TRBD1 TRBJ1-1 .
TGTGCCTGTAGACACCGAACAGGGGCCAATCGAGGTACGCAGTATTTT CACRHRTGANRGTQYF TRBV30 TRBD1 TRBJ2-3 few
TGTGCCAGCAGTCTGGACAGGGTTTTTGCACCCCTCCACTTT CASSLDRVFAPLHF TRBV12-3/TRBV12-4 TRBD1 TRBJ1-6 many
TGTGCCAGCAGCTTAGGACTAGCGGGGTCCCTCACGCACTTC CASSLGLAGSLTHF TRBV11-2 TRBD2 TRBJ2-7 .
TGCAGCGTTGAAGTACAGGGCTACGAGCAGTACTTC CSVEVQGYEQYF TRBV29-1 . TRBJ2-7 many
TGCGCCAGCAGCGGAATAGCGGGAGGGCCGTACGAGCAGTACTTC CASSGIAGGPYEQYF TRBV5-1 TRBD2 TRBJ2-7 many
TGCGCCAGCAGCGATCTAGATGGTGAGCAGTTCTTC CASSDLDGEQFF TRBV5-1 . TRBJ2-1 many
TGTGCCAGCAGCCAAGATGGGGGCGGGTCTCAAGAGACCCAGTACTTC CASSQDGGGSQETQYF TRBV3-1 . TRBJ2-5 many
TGTGCCAGCAGACCGGGTCCGTTGGGCACCGGGGAGCTGTTTTTT CASRPGPLGTGELFF TRBV27 . TRBJ2-2 many
TGTGCCAGCTCACCGAAAGACGTCCGGGACCCTCGTGAGACCCAGTACTTC CASSPKDVRDPRETQYF TRBV18 . TRBJ2-5 few
TGTGCCAGTTCCGCCGGCCTTTACGACAATGAGCAGTTCTTC CASSAGLYDNEQFF TRBV19 . TRBJ2-1 .
TGTGCCAGCAGCCTGAGTAACAGGGGTTCTAATGAAAAACTGTTTTTT CASSLSNRGSNEKLFF TRBV7-9 TRBD1 TRBJ1-4 many
TGTGCCAGCAGTTTATATGGTCCGCCAGGTTTGTGGGAGCAGTACTTC CASSLYGPPGLWEQYF TRBV27 . TRBJ2-7 many
TGCGCCAGCAGCTCAGCGGCAACCACAGATACGCAGTATTTT CASSSAATTDTQYF TRBV5-1 . TRBJ2-3 many
TGTGCCAGCAGCTTTCTAGCTAGCGGGGTGCAAGAGACCCAGTACTTC CASSFLASGVQETQYF TRBV7-9 TRBD2 TRBJ2-5 many
TGTGCCAGTAGTATCGACACTCCCCTAGACAATGAGCAGTTCTTC CASSIDTPLDNEQFF TRBV19 . TRBJ2-1 many
TGTGCCAGCAGCTTATACGCCGTGGGGCTAGAGGGAGAGACCCAGTACTTC CASSLYAVGLEGETQYF TRBV7-8 . TRBJ2-5 .
TGTGCCAGCAGTTTGGGAACGACCGTAGGTATCTCTGGAAACACCATATATTTT CASSLGTTVGISGNTIYF TRBV12-3/TRBV12-4 . TRBJ1-3 few
TGTGCCAGCAGTGTCGGGAATGAAAAACTGTTTTTT CASSVGNEKLFF TRBV27 . TRBJ1-4 few
TGTGCCAGCAGCTTACGGGACAGGGCTTCACCCCTCCACTTT CASSLRDRASPLHF TRBV7-2 TRBD1 TRBJ1-6 few
TGTGCCAGCAGCAGGACTGGCCAGCAGTACTTC CASSRTGQQYF TRBV12-3/TRBV12-4 . TRBJ2-7 many
TGCGCCAGCAGCGGGACGGTGACCTACGAGCAGTACTTC CASSGTVTYEQYF TRBV5-1 . TRBJ2-7 many
TGCAGTGCTAGAGGGAGCAAGGGGGAGACCCAGTACTTC CSARGSKGETQYF TRBV20-1 . TRBJ2-5 many
TGTGCCAGCAGCCAGGGACTAGACAATGAGCAGTTCTTC CASSQGLDNEQFF TRBV4-2 TRBD2 TRBJ2-1 many
TGTGCCAGCAGTTTAAGCCGTACTAGCGAGTTGGCGGATACGCAGTATTTT CASSLSRTSELADTQYF TRBV12-3/TRBV12-4 TRBD2 TRBJ2-3 .
TGCGCCAGCAGCCTAACCAGACAGCCTGCCTACGAGCAGTACTTC CASSLTRQPAYEQYF TRBV4-3 . TRBJ2-7 many
TGTGCCAGCAGCCAGACGTACAGGGGTACCTACGAGCAGTACTTC CASSQTYRGTYEQYF TRBV7-6 TRBD1 TRBJ2-7 many
TGTGCCTCCCTAAGGGGGGGGAACACCGGGGAGCTGTTTTTT CASLRGGNTGELFF TRBV30 . TRBJ2-2 few
TGCGCCAGCAGCACCTCTAGCGGGAGCGGAAATACGCAGTATTTT CASSTSSGSGNTQYF TRBV5-1 TRBD2 TRBJ2-3 many
TGCAGTGCTAGAGACTACAGGAGCTCCTACGAGCAGTACTTC CSARDYRSSYEQYF TRBV20-1 . TRBJ2-7 .
TGCGCCAGCAGCTTGGGGACAGGTCCCTCCTACGAGCAGTACTTC CASSLGTGPSYEQYF TRBV5-1 TRBD1 TRBJ2-7 many